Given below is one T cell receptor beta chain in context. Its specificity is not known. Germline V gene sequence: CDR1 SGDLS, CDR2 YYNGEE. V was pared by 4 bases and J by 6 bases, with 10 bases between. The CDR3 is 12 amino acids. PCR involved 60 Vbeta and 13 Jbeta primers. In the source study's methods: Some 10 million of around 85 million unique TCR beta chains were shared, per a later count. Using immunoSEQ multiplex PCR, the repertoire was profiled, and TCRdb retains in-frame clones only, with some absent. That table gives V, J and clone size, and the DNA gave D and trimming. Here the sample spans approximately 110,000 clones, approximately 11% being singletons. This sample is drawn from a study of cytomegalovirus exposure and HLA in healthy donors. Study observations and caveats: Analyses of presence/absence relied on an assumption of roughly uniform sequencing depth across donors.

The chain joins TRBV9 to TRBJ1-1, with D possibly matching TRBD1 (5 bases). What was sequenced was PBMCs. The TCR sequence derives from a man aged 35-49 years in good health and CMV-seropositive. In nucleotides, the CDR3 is TGTGCCAGCAGCAACCGGGGGGCTGAAGCTTTCTTT. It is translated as CASSNRGAEAFF.